The 6 T cell receptor beta chains below all came from one sample that was sequenced in a study of blood T cell repertoires in COVID-19. The method was immunoSEQ multiplex PCR; TCRdb's version includes in-frame clones alone and lacks a portion of them. Among 65,000 to 75,000 clones, 89% were seen once, and the ten largest hold 4.5% to 5%. Sequenced input: peripheral blood. The receptors were sampled from a woman in her forties or fifties with active COVID-19.

V and J are TRBV4-1 and TRBJ1-5; weak D call: TRBD1 (6 bases). Germline CDR1 is MGHRA and CDR2 is YSYEKL. Trimming cost V 1 base and J 7 bases, with 11 bases left between them. CDR3 size: 14 residues. CDR3 DNA sequence: TGCGCCAGCAGCCAAGCAGGGGCTAGGCAGCCCCAGCATTTT. Amino acid sequence: CASSQAGARQPQHF.

This clone appeared once. The chain combines TRBV7-3 with TRBJ2-5; D perhaps matches TRBD2 (6 bases). Germline V gene sequence: CDR1 SGHTA, CDR2 FQGTGA. CDR3 length equals 12 residues. V was cut by 4 bases and J by 5 bases, with 8 bases left in between. CDR3 residues: CASSSGGETQYF. The CDR3 DNA reads TGTGCCAGCAGCTCCGGAGGGGAGACCCAGTACTTC.

The J gene is TRBJ1-1, the V gene TRBV19, with 9 bases identical to TRBD1. V gave up 6 bases and J gave up 4 bases; unmatched junction bases: 9. The CDR3 sequence is 15 residues long. The germline V gene encodes CDR1 LNHDA and CDR2 SQIVND (reference sequence). CDR3 region: CASRLTGGGRTEAFF. The CDR3 DNA reads as TGTGCCAGTAGGCTAACAGGGGGCGGACGCACTGAAGCTTTCTTT.

The genes are TRBV28 and TRBJ1-4; tentative D call: TRBD1 (6 bases). The CDR3 is 14 residues long. Per the germline V gene, CDR1 is MDHEN and CDR2 is SYDVKM. V shed 3 bases and J shed 5 bases, with 10 bases lying between them. This CDR3 is CASSFVDRNEKLFF. In nucleotides, the CDR3 is TGTGCCAGCAGTTTCGTGGACAGAAATGAAAAACTGTTTTTT. Variable domain in full (rest from reference TRBV28 and TRBJ1-4): DVKVTQSSRYLVKRTGEKVFLECVQDMDHENMFWYRQDPGLGLRLIYFSYDVKMKEKGDIPEGYSVSREKKERFSLILESASTNQTSMYLCASSFVDRNEKLFFGSGTQLSVL.

The chain employs TRBV6-5 and TRBJ1-4; maybe TRBD1 (6 bases). CDR1 MNHEY and CDR2 SVGAGI come from the germline V gene. Trimming removed 7 bases from V and 1 base from J, with 13 bases in between. This CDR3 is built from 15 residues. DNA for the CDR3: TGTGCCAGCAACAGGGTTTGGAAAACTAATGAAAAACTGTTTTTT. This translates into CASNRVWKTNEKLFF.

The chain couples TRBV15 to TRBJ2-7; 12 nucleotides agree with TRBD1. The CDR3 spans 14 residues. V shed 5 bases, J shed 2 bases, and the junction held 1 base outside the gene matches. From germline, CDR1 is LNHNV and CDR2 YYDKDF (reference sequence). The CDR3 protein is CATSGDRGPYEQYF. CDR3 in DNA: TGTGCCACCAGCGGGGACAGGGGGCCCTACGAGCAGTACTTC.